These T cell receptor beta chains were read from a single sample in a study of blood T cell repertoires in COVID-19. The repertoire was sequenced with immunoSEQ multiplex PCR; TCRdb's copy has only in-frame clones and lacks some. The sample contains more than 110,000 clones, around 90% of which appear only once. What was sequenced was peripheral blood. Receptors originate from a woman older than 75 with acute or convalescent COVID-19. Both conserved end residues are part of each CDR3. A D gene is named only where the DNA matches it firmly. Only some rows state a clone size, as once, few, many or a class for expanded clones.

cdr3_nt: TGCGCCAGCAGCCGATTAGGGACAGCGAACACCGGGGAGCTGTTTTTT
cdr3_aa: CASSRLGTANTGELFF
j_call: TRBJ2-2
v_call: TRBV5-1
clone_size: NA
d_call: TRBD1

cdr3_nt: TGTGCCAGCAGCTTAGACAGGGGTGGTGAAAAACTGTTTTTT
cdr3_aa: CASSLDRGGEKLFF
j_call: TRBJ1-4
v_call: TRBV11-2
clone_size: once
d_call: NA

cdr3_nt: TGTGCCAGCAGCAAAGGGACAGGGACTATGAACACTGAAGCTTTCTTT
cdr3_aa: CASSKGTGTMNTEAFF
j_call: TRBJ1-1
v_call: TRBV21-1
clone_size: NA
d_call: NA

cdr3_nt: TGTGCCAGCAGTTCACCTACAGGACCCTATGGCTACACCTTC
cdr3_aa: CASSSPTGPYGYTF
j_call: TRBJ1-2
v_call: TRBV6-6
clone_size: NA
d_call: NA

cdr3_nt: TGTGCCAGCAGCTTTGACAGGGGCAGAAGCTCCTACGAGCAGTACTTC
cdr3_aa: CASSFDRGRSSYEQYF
j_call: TRBJ2-7
v_call: TRBV7-8
clone_size: once
d_call: TRBD1

cdr3_nt: TGCGCCAGCAGCTTGGACGGGGGAGAGACCCAGTACTTC
cdr3_aa: CASSLDGGETQYF
j_call: TRBJ2-5
v_call: TRBV5-1
clone_size: once
d_call: NA

cdr3_nt: TGCAGTGCTAGTATTAGCGGGTCAAAGGATGCCGTTACGCAGTATTTT
cdr3_aa: CSASISGSKDAVTQYF
j_call: TRBJ2-3
v_call: TRBV20-1
clone_size: NA
d_call: TRBD2

cdr3_nt: TGTGCCAGTAACCCACAGCTTACCCTTAACTATGGCTACACCTTC
cdr3_aa: CASNPQLTLNYGYTF
j_call: TRBJ1-2
v_call: TRBV19
clone_size: NA
d_call: NA

cdr3_nt: TGTGCCAGCAGTGATCCCGGACTAGCGGGGGGGACCGGGGAGCTGTTTTTT
cdr3_aa: CASSDPGLAGGTGELFF
j_call: TRBJ2-2
v_call: TRBV6-4
clone_size: NA
d_call: TRBD2

cdr3_nt: TGTGCCAGCAGTTACAGGGGGCCGGGGAATTCACCCCTCCACTTT
cdr3_aa: CASSYRGPGNSPLHF
j_call: TRBJ1-6
v_call: TRBV6-5
clone_size: NA
d_call: TRBD1

cdr3_nt: TGTGCCAGCAGCCAACCCCTAAAAGCGAACACTGAAGCTTTCTTT
cdr3_aa: CASSQPLKANTEAFF
j_call: TRBJ1-1
v_call: TRBV6-2/TRBV6-3
clone_size: NA
d_call: NA

cdr3_nt: TGTGCCAGCGTCGACAGGAGCTCCTATAATTCACCCCTCCACTTT
cdr3_aa: CASVDRSSYNSPLHF
j_call: TRBJ1-6
v_call: TRBV2
clone_size: NA
d_call: NA

cdr3_nt: TGTGCCAGCAGTCTAAGGGACAGTCACTCCTACGAGCAGTACTTC
cdr3_aa: CASSLRDSHSYEQYF
j_call: TRBJ2-7
v_call: TRBV6-5
clone_size: NA
d_call: TRBD1

cdr3_nt: TGTGCCAGCAGTCTAGAGGACAGGCGCTACAATGAGCAGTTCTTC
cdr3_aa: CASSLEDRRYNEQFF
j_call: TRBJ2-1
v_call: TRBV13
clone_size: NA
d_call: TRBD1

cdr3_nt: TGCGCCAGCAGCTTGGTGGCGGGGGGATATGATTCACCCCTCCACTTT
cdr3_aa: CASSLVAGGYDSPLHF
j_call: TRBJ1-6
v_call: TRBV5-1
clone_size: NA
d_call: NA

cdr3_nt: TGCGCCAGCAGCTCAGAACAGGGCCGCACTGAAGCTTTCTTT
cdr3_aa: CASSSEQGRTEAFF
j_call: TRBJ1-1
v_call: TRBV5-1
clone_size: NA
d_call: NA

cdr3_nt: TGTGCCAGCAGTTTACGCGAACAGCCCCAGCATTTT
cdr3_aa: CASSLREQPQHF
j_call: TRBJ1-5
v_call: TRBV12-3/TRBV12-4
clone_size: NA
d_call: NA

cdr3_nt: TGTGCCAGCTCCCTGATGACACAGGGCTCTGAAGCTTTCTTT
cdr3_aa: CASSLMTQGSEAFF
j_call: TRBJ1-1
v_call: TRBV18
clone_size: NA
d_call: NA